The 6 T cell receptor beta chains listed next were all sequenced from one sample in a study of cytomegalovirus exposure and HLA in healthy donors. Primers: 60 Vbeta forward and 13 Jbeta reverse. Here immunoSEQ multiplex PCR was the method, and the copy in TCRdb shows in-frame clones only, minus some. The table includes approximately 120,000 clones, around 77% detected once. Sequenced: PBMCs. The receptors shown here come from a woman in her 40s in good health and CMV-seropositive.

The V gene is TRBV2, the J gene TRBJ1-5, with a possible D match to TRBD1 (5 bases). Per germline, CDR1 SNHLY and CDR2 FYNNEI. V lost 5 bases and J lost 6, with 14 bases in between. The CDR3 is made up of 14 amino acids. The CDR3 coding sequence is TGTGCCAGCAGTTTGGACGGGGGGAGTCAGCCCCAGCATTTT. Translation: CASSLDGGSQPQHF.

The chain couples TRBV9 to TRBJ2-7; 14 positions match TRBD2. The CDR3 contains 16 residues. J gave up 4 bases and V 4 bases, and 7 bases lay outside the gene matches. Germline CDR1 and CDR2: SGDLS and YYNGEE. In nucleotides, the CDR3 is TGTGCCAGCAGCTCAGGACTAGCGGGAGGTGCGTACGAGCAGTACTTC. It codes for CASSSGLAGGAYEQYF.

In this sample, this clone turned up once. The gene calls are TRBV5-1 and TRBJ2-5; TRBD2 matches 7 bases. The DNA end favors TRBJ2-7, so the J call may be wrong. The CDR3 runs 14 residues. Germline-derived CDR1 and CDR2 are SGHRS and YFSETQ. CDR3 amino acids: CASARTSDVYEQYF. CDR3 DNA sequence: TGCGCCAGTGCCAGGACTAGTGATGTATACGAGCAGTACTTC.

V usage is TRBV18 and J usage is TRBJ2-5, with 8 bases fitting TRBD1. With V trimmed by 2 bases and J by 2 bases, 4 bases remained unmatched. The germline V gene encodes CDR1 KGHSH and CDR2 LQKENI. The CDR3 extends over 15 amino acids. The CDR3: CASSPRTGKQETQYF. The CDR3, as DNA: TGTGCCAGCTCACCAAGGACAGGGAAACAAGAGACCCAGTACTTC.

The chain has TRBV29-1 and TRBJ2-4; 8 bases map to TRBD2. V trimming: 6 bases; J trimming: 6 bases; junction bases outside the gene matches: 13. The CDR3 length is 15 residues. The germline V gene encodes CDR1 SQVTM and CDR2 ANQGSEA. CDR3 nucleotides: TGCAGCGTGGGGGTTGGAGCGGGAGTGGGAAACATTCAGTACTTC. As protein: CSVGVGAGVGNIQYF.

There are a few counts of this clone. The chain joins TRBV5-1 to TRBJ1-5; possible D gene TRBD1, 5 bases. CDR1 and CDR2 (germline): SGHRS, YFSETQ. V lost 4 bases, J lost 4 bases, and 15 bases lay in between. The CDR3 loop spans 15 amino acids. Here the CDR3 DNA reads TGCGCCAGCAGCACCCTCCCGGGGACTAATCAGCCCCAGCATTTT. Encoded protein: CASSTLPGTNQPQHF.